This entry lists 25 T cell receptor beta chains sequenced from one sample in a study of T cell responses to AZD1222 COVID-19 vaccine. Clones were read by immunoSEQ multiplex PCR, and TCRdb kept only the in-frame ones, dropping some. Among about 78,000 clones, about 84% were seen once, and the ten largest hold 2.9%. The starting material was peripheral blood, obtained on day 0 of AZD1222 vaccination. These TCRs come from an adult in good health.

The chain carries TRBV5-1 and TRBJ1-4; TRBD1 aligns across 8 bases. The CDR3 has 14 residues. V lost 4 bases to trimming and J lost 8 bases; unmatched junction nucleotides: 7. Germline values: CDR1 SGHRS, CDR2 YFSETQ. CDR3 loop: CASSPDRVGEKLFF. CDR3 DNA: TGCGCCAGCAGCCCGGACAGGGTAGGAGAAAAACTGTTTTTT.

V and J are TRBV19 and TRBJ2-3; D is possibly TRBD1 (6 bases). CDR3 length equals 15 residues. Per germline, CDR1 LNHDA and CDR2 SQIVND (reference sequence). V lost 5 bases and J 0 bases, leaving 12 bases between the germline ends. CDR3 protein: CASSLRDTSTDTQYF. The DNA of the CDR3 is TGTGCCAGTAGTCTTCGGGACACTAGCACAGATACGCAGTATTTT.

This clone has just one count. The chain is built from TRBV2 and TRBJ2-7; a possible D gene is TRBD1 (6 bases). V was shortened by 4 bases and J by 2 bases, with 18 bases between the two germline ends. CDR1 SNHLY and CDR2 FYNNEI come from the germline V gene. This CDR3 is 16 amino acids long. In nucleotides, the CDR3 is TGTGCCAGCAGTGCTGAACAGGGTTCGAATACCTACGAGCAGTACTTC. Its protein product is CASSAEQGSNTYEQYF. Supplemented by reference TRBV2 and TRBJ2-7, the full variable domain reads EPEVTQTPSHQVTQMGQEVILRCVPISNHLYFYWYRQILGQKVEFLVSFYNNEISEKSEIFDDQFSVERPDGSNFTLKIRSTKLEDSAMYFCASSAEQGSNTYEQYFGPGTRLTVT.

The V call is TRBV19, the J call TRBJ2-2; 7 nucleotides match TRBD1. Looked up from germline, CDR1 is LNHDA and CDR2 is SQIVND (reference sequence). The CDR3 is 14 residues long. V lost 6 bases and J lost 7; bases outside the gene matches: 8. Written as DNA, the CDR3 is TGTGCCAGTAGGGGCACAGGGGTGAACGGGGAGCTGTTTTTT. Protein product: CASRGTGVNGELFF.

The chain combines TRBV4-1 with TRBJ2-3; 7 bases fit TRBD2. The CDR3 spans 15 residues. CDR1 is MGHRA and CDR2 is YSYEKL in the germline V gene. The V and J ends lost 3 bases and 0 bases, in that order; junction bases with no gene match: 3. The CDR3 sequence is CASSQYSGSTDTQYF. CDR3 sequence (DNA): TGCGCCAGCAGCCAGTATAGCGGGAGCACAGATACGCAGTATTTT.

This chain links TRBV19 with TRBJ1-5, with no clear D. The germline gives CDR1 LNHDA, CDR2 SQIVND (reference sequence). This CDR3 has 15 residues. V was trimmed by 3 bases and J by 0 bases, leaving 9 bases between them. The CDR3 DNA sequence: TGTGCCAGTAGTATTTACTCAGATAGCAATCAGCCCCAGCATTTT. Translating gives CASSIYSDSNQPQHF. The full variable domain, in which reference TRBV19 and TRBJ1-5 provide the parts outside the CDR3, is DGGITQSPKYLFRKEGQNVTLSCEQNLNHDAMYWYRQDPGQGLRLIYYSQIVNDFQKGDIAEGYSVSREKKESFPLTVTSAQKNPTAFYLCASSIYSDSNQPQHFGDGTRLSIL.

In this sample, this clone turned up a few times. This chain joins TRBV6-4 and TRBJ2-2; perhaps TRBD2 as D (5 bases). V lost 3 bases and J lost 3, with 5 bases in between. Germline-derived CDR1 and CDR2 are MRHNA and SNTAGT. This CDR3 is 13 amino acids long. CDR3 residues: CASSERDTGELFF. CDR3 DNA sequence: TGTGCCAGCAGTGAGCGGGACACCGGGGAGCTGTTTTTT.

The chain is built from TRBV27 and TRBJ2-1; 7 bases map to TRBD1. V lost 0 bases, J lost 6 bases, and 20 bases stayed unmatched. CDR1 is MNHEY, CDR2 SMNVEV, per germline (reference sequence). This CDR3 region has 20 residues. CDR3 protein: CASSLSFFTPGQKTCNEQFF. As DNA, the CDR3 is TGTGCCAGCAGTTTATCGTTTTTTACTCCGGGACAGAAGACTTGCAATGAGCAGTTCTTC.

V usage is TRBV6-2 or TRBV6-3 and J usage is TRBJ1-2; possibly TRBD1 for D (5 bases). V lost 5 bases to trimming and J lost 7 bases, with 17 bases between them. CDR3 length equals 14 residues. Looked up from germline, CDR1 is MNHEY and CDR2 is SVGEGT. The CDR3 DNA reads as TGTGCCAGCAGTCCCGAGAGCAGGGTTGGTGGCTACACCTTC. The encoded protein is CASSPESRVGGYTF.

The chain carries TRBV18 and TRBJ1-2; TRBD1 agrees at 7 bases. Unmatched junction bases numbered 18, after V lost 3 bases and J lost 5 bases. Germline lookup yields CDR1 KGHSH and CDR2 LQKENI. The CDR3 has 18 residues. Here the CDR3 reads CASSPGGTEVNFRYGYTF. CDR3 DNA: TGTGCCAGCTCACCCGGCGGGACAGAAGTTAATTTTAGGTATGGCTACACCTTC.

This rearrangement joins TRBV9 to TRBJ2-2; maybe TRBD2 (6 bases). From germline, CDR1 is SGDLS and CDR2 YYNGEE. Trimming removed 2 bases at V and 6 bases at J, with 17 bases between. The CDR3 totals 16 residues. The CDR3, as DNA: TGTGCCAGCAGCGTTGGCGCGGCGGGATGGTCCGGGGAGCTGTTTTTT. It yields the protein CASSVGAAGWSGELFF.

This clone was found a few times. V and J are TRBV10-3 and TRBJ1-6; no reliable D call. This CDR3 has 15 residues. Per the germline V gene, CDR1 is ENHRY and CDR2 is SYGVKD. V lost 10 bases, J lost 2 bases, and 15 bases lay in between. The CDR3 is CASTKEETYNSPLHF. The DNA for the CDR3 is TGTGCCAGCACTAAGGAGGAAACCTATAATTCACCCCTCCACTTT.

This chain links TRBV4-3 with TRBJ1-2; TRBD1 might be the D (5 bases). Per the germline V gene, CDR1 is LGHNA and CDR2 is YSLEER. V shed 4 bases and J shed 8 bases, with 14 bases lying between them. This CDR3 has 13 amino acids. CDR3 in DNA: TGCGCCAGCAGCCCTCGCGCTGGGGACGGCTACACCTTC. The encoded protein is CASSPRAGDGYTF.

This clone was recorded once. The chain uses TRBV6-5 and TRBJ1-5; D might be TRBD1 (6 bases). V lost 8 bases and J 0 bases, leaving 8 bases between the germline ends. This CDR3 comprises 13 residues. Germline V gene sequence: CDR1 MNHEY, CDR2 SVGAGI. This chain's CDR3 is CASGQISNQPQHF. In nucleotides, the CDR3 is TGTGCCAGCGGACAGATTAGCAATCAGCCCCAGCATTTT.

This rearrangement joins TRBV6-5 to TRBJ1-1; D ambiguous. V was clipped by 9 bases and J by 2 bases, with 10 bases between them. The germline CDR1 and CDR2 sequences are MNHEY and SVGAGI. This CDR3 has 12 residues. The CDR3 protein is CASREGNTEAFF. Written as DNA, the CDR3 is TGTGCCAGTCGGGAGGGCAACACTGAAGCTTTCTTT.

CDR3 protein: CASSGGGTSHTIYF. CDR3 nucleotide sequence: TGTGCCAGCAGCGGTGGTGGGACTTCACACACCATATATTTT. The rearrangement joins TRBV7-2 to TRBJ1-3; TRBD1 might be the D (5 bases). The V and J ends lost 5 bases and 8 bases respectively, with 16 bases between them. Germline-derived CDR1 and CDR2 are SGHTA and FQGNSA. This CDR3 spans 14 amino acids.

The chain has TRBV6-5 and TRBJ1-2, with 8 nucleotides matching TRBD1. CDR1 is MNHEY and CDR2 is SVGAGI in the germline V gene. The CDR3 spans 14 residues. The trim removed 7 bases at V and 6 bases at J, leaving 10 bases unmatched. CDR3 DNA sequence: TGTGCCAGCAAGAGGACAGGGAAGGAGAATGGCTACACCTTC. It translates to CASKRTGKENGYTF.

CDR3 amino acids: CASSEETQYF. For the CDR3, the DNA is TGTGCCAGCAGTGAAGAGACCCAGTACTTC. V and J are TRBV2 and TRBJ2-5, with unresolved D. V was clipped by 1 base and J by 6 bases, with 0 bases between them. CDR3 size: 10 residues. CDR1 and CDR2 from the germline V gene are SNHLY and FYNNEI. Drawing the rest from reference TRBV2 and TRBJ2-5, the complete variable domain is EPEVTQTPSHQVTQMGQEVILRCVPISNHLYFYWYRQILGQKVEFLVSFYNNEISEKSEIFDDQFSVERPDGSNFTLKIRSTKLEDSAMYFCASSEETQYFGPGTRLLVL.

V gene TRBV3-1 (or the pseudogene TRBV3-2) combines with J gene TRBJ2-2; D call uncertain. The CDR3 is 15 amino acids. Germline values: CDR1 LGHDT, CDR2 YNNKEL (reference sequence). V was pared by 1 base and J by 1 base, with 7 bases between. As DNA, the CDR3 is TGTGCCAGCAGCCAAGCTCGGCGGAACACCGGGGAGCTGTTTTTT. It is translated as CASSQARRNTGELFF.

This chain joins TRBV19 and TRBJ1-4; D ambiguous. CDR3 length: 16 residues. Trimming shortened V by 5 bases and J by 5 bases, and 18 bases separated the two germline ends. The germline V gene has CDR1 LNHDA and CDR2 SQIVND (reference sequence). This CDR3 reads CASSPLQEHANEKLFF. The CDR3 nucleotides read TGTGCCAGTAGTCCCCTTCAGGAGCACGCGAATGAAAAACTGTTTTTT.

The chain combines TRBV18 with TRBJ2-2; TRBD1 aligns across 7 bases. V lost 8 bases and J lost 2; bases outside the gene matches: 8. From germline, CDR1 is KGHSH and CDR2 LQKENI. The CDR3 has 15 amino acids. CDR3 protein: CASRWTGANTGELFF. The DNA of the CDR3 is TGTGCCAGCCGGTGGACAGGAGCCAACACCGGGGAGCTGTTTTTT.

The chain combines TRBV14 with TRBJ1-5; tentatively, D is TRBD1 (5 bases). Trimming left V 10 bases short and J 4 bases short, with 26 bases between. Germline loops: CDR1 SGHDN, CDR2 FVKESK. The CDR3 is made up of 17 amino acids. CDR3 in DNA: TGTGCCACTCCCAAAGTTCGCAGGGACTTTGGGAATCAGCCCCAGCATTTT. Residues: CATPKVRRDFGNQPQHF.

This chain joins TRBV7-2 and TRBJ2-1, with TRBD2 matching over 7 bases. CDR1 SGHTA and CDR2 FQGNSA come from the germline V gene. This CDR3 contains 15 residues. Unmatched junction bases numbered 4, after V lost 5 bases and J lost 0 bases. CDR3 nucleotide sequence: TGTGCCAGCAGCACCGCGGGGGTCTCCTACAATGAGCAGTTCTTC. Amino acid sequence: CASSTAGVSYNEQFF.

CDR3 protein: CASSSPYRGYNSPLHF. DNA of the CDR3: TGTGCCAGCAGCTCCCCCTACAGGGGCTATAATTCACCCCTCCACTTT. V usage is TRBV7-8 and J usage is TRBJ1-6, with TRBD1 identical over 7 bases. CDR3 length equals 16 residues. Per germline, CDR1 SGHVS and CDR2 FQNEAQ. Losses at the gene ends were 4 bases for V and 3 bases for J; bases not matched to a gene: 6.

V is TRBV7-8 and J is TRBJ1-2; possibly TRBD1 for D (5 bases). This CDR3 contains 15 residues. Germline V gene data show CDR1 as SGHVS and CDR2 as FQNEAQ. Trimming left V 5 bases short and J 8 bases short, with 21 bases between. The CDR3 sequence: CASSETGGGRGGYTF. The CDR3 coding sequence is TGTGCCAGCAGCGAAACCGGTGGGGGAAGAGGGGGCTACACCTTC.